This entry is about one T cell receptor beta chain. How the authors handled the data: Amplification from reference gene primers served as the basis for estimated nucleated cell counts. Using immunoSEQ multiplex PCR, the repertoire was profiled, and TCRdb retains in-frame clones only, with some absent. The V and J calls and the clone size are those of that table, but D and trimming were determined from the DNA. Among some 120,000 clones listed, around 82% were seen once. This sample is part of a study of blood T cell repertoires in COVID-19. Across the whole study: There were acute and convalescent COVID-19 samples, and they came from the United States, Italy and Spain. PBMCs, B-cell-depleted T cells, or T cells were the source of the cDNA or gDNA that made up the material.

Germline trimming cut 5 bases from V and 8 bases from J; bases unmatched to any gene: 4. The V gene's germline CDR1 is SEHNR and CDR2 FQNEAQ (reference sequence). The CDR3 has 12 amino acids. The V gene is TRBV7-9, the J gene TRBJ2-3; TRBD2 matches 7 bases. The origin of this receptor is an older man with active or convalescent COVID-19. The sample comprised peripheral blood. CDR3 nucleotide sequence: TGTGCCAGCAGCCCGACGGGGGGTACGCAGTATTTT. Protein product: CASSPTGGTQYF. The whole variable domain, remainder taken from reference TRBV7-9 and TRBJ2-3, is DTGVSQNPRHKITKRGQNVTFRCDPISEHNRLYWYRQTLGQGPEFLTYFQNEAQLEKSRLLSDRFSAERPKGSFSTLEIQRTEQGDSAMYLCASSPTGGTQYFGPGTRLTVL.